The rows below give T cell receptor beta chains drawn from one sample of a study. From the RT-PCR reads, TCRdb called clonotypes with MiXCR, one entry per CDR3 protein. Of 550,000 to 750,000 distinct CDR3 sequences detected, 14% appear once; the ten largest clones hold 3.6%. The sequencing input was memory CD4+ T cells from blood. The receptors here all came from a female donor in good health, serving as a healthy control. Each CDR3 is given with its conserved first and last residue. D genes are given only for firm matches. Clone size is not always given. Where it is, it says once, few, many or a class for expanded clones.

D,size,J,V,DNA,CDR3
-,few,TRBJ1-2,TRBV4-3,TGCGCCAGCAGCCAAGAGCCGGGGGGAAGGACTGGCTACACCTTC,CASSQEPGGRTGYTF
-,many,TRBJ1-5,TRBV30,TGTGCCTGGAGGCGTGGGGGCGGTAGCAATCAGCCCCAGCATTTT,CAWRRGGGSNQPQHF
-,many,TRBJ1-1,TRBV6-5,TGTGCCAGCAGTTACTCCCGGCGGAATGAAGCTTTCTTT,CASSYSRRNEAFF
TRBD2,few,TRBJ2-1,TRBV7-2,TGTGCCAGCAGCTGGGAGGGAGGGACCTACAATGAGCAGTTCTTC,CASSWEGGTYNEQFF
-,-,TRBJ1-2,TRBV2,TGTGCCAGCAGTGTGGAGGTCTATGGCTACACCTTC,CASSVEVYGYTF
-,-,TRBJ1-2,TRBV6-6,TGTGCCAGCATCCCCTCGGGCGGGGGCCAGACCTACACCTTC,CASIPSGGGQTYTF
-,-,TRBJ2-7,TRBV20-1,TGCAGTGCTAAATACCAAGGGGACTACGAGCAGTACTTC,CSAKYQGDYEQYF
-,-,TRBJ2-7,TRBV5-5,TGTGCCAGCAGCTTATCGGGGCAGGGGTTCTACGAGCAGTACTTC,CASSLSGQGFYEQYF
TRBD1,few,TRBJ1-5,TRBV6-5,TGTGCCGCTGAAGGAGACAGGGTAAATCAGCCCCAGCATTTT,CAAEGDRVNQPQHF
-,-,TRBJ2-2,TRBV20-1,TGCAGTGCTAGCCAAACTAATACCGGGGAGCTGTTTTTT,CSASQTNTGELFF
TRBD1,many,TRBJ1-2,TRBV29-1,TGCAGCGTACTCCCCGGGACAGGAGCCTATGGCTACACCTTC,CSVLPGTGAYGYTF
TRBD2,few,TRBJ2-1,TRBV20-1,TGCAGTGCTAGAGATCGACTAGCTGGATCCAATGAGCAGTTCTTC,CSARDRLAGSNEQFF
TRBD1,-,TRBJ1-2,TRBV6-1,TGTGCCAGCAGTGTCTCAACAGGGGTCTATGGCTACACCTTC,CASSVSTGVYGYTF
-,many,TRBJ2-3,TRBV29-1,TGCAGCGTGCCCCCGGGGCCTCTTAGCACAGATACGCAGTATTTT,CSVPPGPLSTDTQYF
-,few,TRBJ1-4,TRBV10-3,TGTGCCATCAGGTCCCCAGGGAATGAAAAACTGTTTTTT,CAIRSPGNEKLFF
-,-,TRBJ1-1,TRBV27,TGTGCCAGCAGTTTAGGTTGGCAGGCGGCTGAAGCTTTCTTT,CASSLGWQAAEAFF
TRBD2,-,TRBJ2-2,TRBV18,TGTGCCAGCTCACCACCTATGACTAGCGGTACCGGGGAGCTGTTTTTT,CASSPPMTSGTGELFF
TRBD1,many,TRBJ2-5,TRBV5-6,TGTGCCAGCAGCCGGACAGGGGTGACCCAGTACTTC,CASSRTGVTQYF
-,-,TRBJ1-2,TRBV6-1,TGTGCCAGCAGTGAATCCCAGGGAGGAGGCTACACCTTC,CASSESQGGGYTF
TRBD1,few,TRBJ1-3,TRBV27,TGTGCCAGCAGATCAGACAGGGTCGGGGGCACCATATATTTT,CASRSDRVGGTIYF
-,-,TRBJ1-1,TRBV20-1,TGCAGTGCCCCTCAACTGACTGCTAGAACTGAAGCTTTCTTT,CSAPQLTARTEAFF
TRBD2,-,TRBJ2-3,TRBV3-1,TGTGCCAGCAGCCCCGGACTAGCGGGAGAGATAGATACGCAGTATTTT,CASSPGLAGEIDTQYF
-,-,TRBJ2-7,TRBV2,TGTGCCAGCAGTGTAGGAGGGACCCCCTACGAGCAGTACTTC,CASSVGGTPYEQYF